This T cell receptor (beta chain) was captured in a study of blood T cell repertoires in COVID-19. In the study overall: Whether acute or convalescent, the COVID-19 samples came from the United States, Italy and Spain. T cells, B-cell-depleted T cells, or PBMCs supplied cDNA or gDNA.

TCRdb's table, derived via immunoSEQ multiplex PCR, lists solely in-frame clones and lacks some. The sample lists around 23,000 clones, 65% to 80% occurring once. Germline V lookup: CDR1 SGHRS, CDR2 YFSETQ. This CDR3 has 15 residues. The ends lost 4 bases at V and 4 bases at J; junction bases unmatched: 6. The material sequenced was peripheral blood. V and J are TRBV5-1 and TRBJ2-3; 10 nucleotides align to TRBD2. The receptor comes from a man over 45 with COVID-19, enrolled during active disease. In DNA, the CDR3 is TGCGCCAGCAGCCTAGCGGGAGAGAGGGCAGATACGCAGTATTTT. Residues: CASSLAGERADTQYF.